This passage covers 26 T cell receptor beta chains from one sample sequenced in a study of T cell responses to AZD1222 COVID-19 vaccine. Method: immunoSEQ multiplex PCR; TCRdb's copy keeps in-frame clones and lacks some. The sample includes roughly 99,000 clones, about 89% of them seen just once. Sequencing was performed on peripheral blood, taken 28 days after the second AZD1222 dose. The receptors come from an adult who received the AZD1222 COVID-19 vaccine.

This rearrangement joins TRBV6-2 or TRBV6-3 to TRBJ1-2, with D uncertain. Germline loops: CDR1 MNHEY, CDR2 SVGEGT. V dropped 2 bases and J dropped 7 bases, with 14 bases sitting between them. The CDR3 is made up of 14 amino acids. DNA for the CDR3: TGTGCCAGCAGTTACGACGGTATCCTGGCTGGCTACACCTTC. This encodes CASSYDGILAGYTF.

The V and J genes are TRBV10-3 and TRBJ2-3; D possibly uses TRBD1 or TRBD2 (5 bases each). The V end lost 6 bases, the J end lost 0 bases, and 7 bases lay between the germline ends. CDR3 size: 13 residues. The germline gives CDR1 ENHRY, CDR2 SYGVKD. CDR3 nucleotides: TGTGCCATCAGGGGGACGAGCACAGATACGCAGTATTTT. Translated, it gives CAIRGTSTDTQYF.

The J gene is TRBJ1-5, the V gene TRBV6-4; the D gene is possibly TRBD1 (6 bases). CDR1 MRHNA and CDR2 SNTAGT come from the germline V gene. This CDR3 contains 13 residues. The V and J ends lost 3 bases and 6 bases respectively, with 9 bases between them. CDR3 sequence reads: CASSEGTTQPQHF. The CDR3 DNA reads as TGTGCCAGCAGTGAAGGGACAACTCAGCCCCAGCATTTT.

This chain connects TRBV7-9 to TRBJ2-4, with 13 bases fitting TRBD2. The germline V gene encodes CDR1 SEHNR and CDR2 FQNEAQ (reference sequence). Trimming at V came to 5 bases and at J to 6 bases, leaving 7 bases not matched to a gene. The CDR3 consists of 16 residues. In nucleotides, the CDR3 is TGTGCCAGCAGCCTCGGACTAGCGGGAGAGAGAAACATTCAGTACTTC. Its translation: CASSLGLAGERNIQYF.

This clone was picked up a small number of times. The rearrangement links TRBV7-9 to TRBJ2-2; the D gene could be TRBD1 or TRBD2 (5 bases each). The germline V gene encodes CDR1 SEHNR and CDR2 FQNEAQ (reference sequence). The CDR3 runs 15 residues. V was cut by 5 bases and J by 6 bases, with 16 bases left in between. The CDR3: CASSGVGTIAGELFF. The CDR3 DNA sequence: TGTGCCAGCAGCGGGGTAGGGACGATTGCCGGGGAGCTGTTTTTT.

V is TRBV3-1 (or the pseudogene TRBV3-2) and J is TRBJ1-1; unclear D gene. Per the germline V gene, CDR1 is LGHDT and CDR2 is YNNKEL (reference sequence). The CDR3 covers 15 residues. V lost 4 bases, J lost 6 bases, and 18 bases lay in between. CDR3 bases: TGTGCCAGCAGCCCCCTGCCGAGGGAGAGGGCTGAAGCTTTCTTT. Its protein is CASSPLPRERAEAFF.

V gene TRBV3-1 (or the pseudogene TRBV3-2) combines with J gene TRBJ2-1; 7 positions agree with TRBD2. Trimming took 0 bases from V and 10 from J; bases not matched to a gene: 9. CDR1 and CDR2 from the germline V gene are LGHDT and YNNKEL (reference sequence). This CDR3 is built from 15 residues. The CDR3 nucleotides read TGTGCCAGCAGCCAAGATCAGCTAGCGGCCCCCGAGCAGTTCTTC. Translated: CASSQDQLAAPEQFF.

This clone showed up just a few times. This chain uses TRBV11-2 with TRBJ2-1; 9 bases match TRBD2. Germline V lookup: CDR1 SGHAT, CDR2 FQNNGV. The ends lost 4 bases at V and 6 bases at J; junction bases unmatched: 13. The CDR3 spans 17 residues. CDR3 nucleotide sequence: TGTGCCAGCAGCTCCCGGCGGGCGGGAGGGCCGGGCAATGAGCAGTTCTTC. It is translated as CASSSRRAGGPGNEQFF. Supplemented by reference TRBV11-2 and TRBJ2-1, the full variable domain reads EAGVAQSPRYKIIEKRQSVAFWCNPISGHATLYWYQQILGQGPKLLIQFQNNGVVDDSQLPKDRFSAERLKGVDSTLKIQPAKLEDSAVYLCASSSRRAGGPGNEQFFGPGTRLTVL.

The J gene is TRBJ2-7, the V gene TRBV29-1; 10 bases match TRBD1. V trimming: 7 bases; J trimming: 3 bases; junction bases outside the gene matches: 9. CDR3 size: 14 residues. From germline, CDR1 is SQVTM and CDR2 ANQGSEA. CDR3 bases: TGCAGCGCTAGGGACAGGGGTAACAGCTACGAGCAGTACTTC. It encodes CSARDRGNSYEQYF.

The rearrangement joins TRBV12-3 or TRBV12-4 to TRBJ1-2; D possibly corresponds to TRBD1 (5 bases). CDR3 size: 13 residues. The V end was cut by 0 bases, the J end by 3 bases, with 5 bases between. CDR3 coding DNA: TGTGCCAGCAGTTTAGCAGGGGACTATGGCTACACCTTC. Translation: CASSLAGDYGYTF.

The gene calls are TRBV9 and TRBJ2-7; D is possibly TRBD1 or TRBD2 (6 bases each). V lost 4 bases, J lost 0 bases, and 14 bases lay in between. The CDR3 extends over 15 amino acids. Germline V gene sequence: CDR1 SGDLS, CDR2 YYNGEE. DNA for the CDR3: TGTGCCAGCAGCCCGACGTGGGGGGCCTCCTACGAGCAGTACTTC. Residues: CASSPTWGASYEQYF.

This chain links TRBV7-9 with TRBJ2-7; D gene unclear. The CDR3 totals 13 residues. V lost 5 bases to trimming and J lost 3 bases, with 11 bases between them. Looked up from germline, CDR1 is SEHNR and CDR2 is FQNEAQ (reference sequence). This CDR3 reads CASSTVGIYEQYF. The CDR3 DNA reads TGTGCCAGCAGCACCGTTGGGATCTACGAGCAGTACTTC.

The chain carries TRBV7-9 and TRBJ2-3; D is unresolved. The CDR3 sequence is 16 residues long. V lost 0 bases, J lost 4 bases, and 14 bases lay in between. Per germline, CDR1 SEHNR and CDR2 FQNEAQ (reference sequence). CDR3 sequence: CASSLAMALRSDTQYF. Here the CDR3 DNA reads TGTGCCAGCAGCTTAGCGATGGCCCTACGGTCAGATACGCAGTATTTT.

The V gene is TRBV28, the J gene TRBJ2-1, with D possibly being TRBD1 (5 bases). Trimming stripped 0 bases from V and 5 bases from J, with 14 bases between. The CDR3 is 16 amino acids. CDR1 MDHEN and CDR2 SYDVKM come from the germline V gene. CDR3: CASSLWDTQVNNEQFF. The DNA of the CDR3 is TGTGCCAGCAGTTTATGGGACACTCAAGTCAACAATGAGCAGTTCTTC.

This chain links TRBV3-1 (or the pseudogene TRBV3-2) with TRBJ1-4; 9 bases map to TRBD1. CDR1 is LGHDT, CDR2 YNNKEL, per germline (reference sequence). The CDR3 sequence is 18 residues long. The J segment lost 2 bases and the V segment lost 0 bases, leaving 7 bases of the junction unmatched. In DNA, the CDR3 is TGTGCCAGCAGCCAAGATTTCAGGACAGGGGTGACTAATGAAAAACTGTTTTTT. It codes for CASSQDFRTGVTNEKLFF.

This clone was seen more than once but under ten times. The CDR3 nucleotides read TGTGCCAGCAGCCAAGATACGGGACGCCTCAATGAGCAGTTCTTC. Protein product: CASSQDTGRLNEQFF. The V gene is TRBV3-1 (or the pseudogene TRBV3-2), the J gene TRBJ2-1; either TRBD1 or TRBD2 may fit D (5 bases each). V was cut by 0 bases and J by 6 bases, with 12 bases left in between. There are 15 residues in the CDR3. Germline V lookup: CDR1 LGHDT, CDR2 YNNKEL (reference sequence).

The chain uses TRBV4-3 and TRBJ2-3, with D hard to call. The CDR3 covers 14 residues. The germline CDR1 and CDR2 sequences are LGHNA and YSLEER. V lost 1 base, J lost 5 bases, and 10 bases lay in between. This CDR3 is CASSQGLKVDTQYF. CDR3 sequence (DNA): TGCGCCAGCAGCCAAGGCTTAAAGGTAGATACGCAGTATTTT.

The chain recombines TRBV5-1 with TRBJ2-2, with 12 bases lining up with TRBD1. The germline V gene encodes CDR1 SGHRS and CDR2 YFSETQ. The V segment lost 4 bases and the J segment 6 bases; nucleotides outside the gene matches: 4. CDR3 length equals 15 residues. The CDR3 coding sequence is TGCGCCAGCAGCGGGGGACAGGGGGCAGCCGGGGAGCTGTTTTTT. Translation gives CASSGGQGAAGELFF.

The chain employs TRBV24-1 and TRBJ2-1; TRBD1 matches 12 bases. V lost 3 bases and J lost 10; bases outside the gene matches: 12. Germline V gives CDR1 KGHDR, CDR2 SFDVKD. The CDR3 consists of 17 residues. The CDR3 DNA reads TGTGCCACCAGTGATCCCATGCCGGGACAGGGGGCGAAAGAGCAGTTCTTC. Translating it yields CATSDPMPGQGAKEQFF.

The chain couples TRBV9 to TRBJ2-2; possibly TRBD2 for D (6 bases). The CDR3 sequence is 14 residues long. Germline V gene lookup returns CDR1 SGDLS and CDR2 YYNGEE. V dropped 5 bases and J dropped 4 bases, with 12 bases sitting between them. As DNA, the CDR3 is TGTGCCAGCAGAGTGCGGGACTCCACCGGGGAGCTGTTTTTT. Its translation: CASRVRDSTGELFF.

The V call is TRBV6-1, the J call TRBJ2-2, with a weak D call TRBD2 (5 bases). The CDR3 runs 17 residues. Germline assignment: CDR1 MNHNS and CDR2 SASEGT. The germline V and J ends were trimmed by 2 bases and 4 bases, with 17 bases remaining between them. The CDR3 sequence: CASSEFGWGVGTGELFF. Here the CDR3 DNA reads TGTGCCAGCAGTGAATTCGGGTGGGGAGTGGGCACCGGGGAGCTGTTTTTT.

This chain connects TRBV7-9 to TRBJ2-2; 7 positions match TRBD2. This CDR3 is 16 amino acids long. Germline V gene lookup returns CDR1 SEHNR and CDR2 FQNEAQ (reference sequence). The trim removed 5 bases at V and 3 bases at J, leaving 9 bases unmatched. The CDR3 reads CASSPPFREDTGELFF. As DNA, the CDR3 is TGTGCCAGCAGCCCTCCATTTCGGGAGGACACCGGGGAGCTGTTTTTT.

In its sample, this clone was seen a few times. V and J are TRBV24-1 and TRBJ2-4, with 7 bases that match TRBD2. The germline gives CDR1 KGHDR, CDR2 SFDVKD. The CDR3 has 18 amino acids. Trimming at V came to 3 bases and at J to 0 bases, leaving 10 bases not matched to a gene. CDR3 region: CATSDPRGSGLAKNIQYF. The CDR3 nucleotides read TGTGCCACCAGTGATCCGCGGGGGTCGGGACTAGCCAAAAACATTCAGTACTTC.

About this clone itself: Other DNA sequences in the same sample also yield this CDR3. The chain couples TRBV5-8 to TRBJ1-5; TRBD1 aligns across 7 bases. The V gene end was trimmed by 2 bases and the J gene end by 2 bases; junction bases not matched to a gene: 4. CDR3 length equals 15 residues. Germline CDR1 SGHTS, CDR2 YDEGEE. CDR3 sequence reads: CASSLGTAGNQPQHF. The DNA of the CDR3 is TGTGCCAGCAGCTTAGGGACAGCGGGCAATCAGCCCCAGCATTTT.

The chain recombines TRBV12-5 with TRBJ1-1; D may be TRBD1 (6 bases). Per the germline V gene, CDR1 is LGHNT and CDR2 is FRNRAP. This CDR3 has 15 amino acids. Trimming pared 6 bases from V and 4 bases from J, leaving 18 bases between. The CDR3 loop reads CASGSSQGVGTEAFF. As DNA, the CDR3 is TGTGCTAGTGGCTCTTCACAGGGCGTCGGCACTGAAGCTTTCTTT.

V gene TRBV27 combines with J gene TRBJ2-1, with 9 bases lining up with TRBD2. This CDR3 spans 14 amino acids. The V gene's germline CDR1 is MNHEY and CDR2 SMNVEV (reference sequence). The ends lost 3 bases at V and 7 bases at J; junction bases unmatched: 4. This CDR3 is CASSFAGGRNEQFF. The DNA for the CDR3 is TGTGCCAGCAGTTTTGCGGGAGGGCGAAATGAGCAGTTCTTC.